The 9 T cell receptor beta chains in this list originate from one sample, sequenced in a study of neurological immune-mediated disorders. Each CDR3 protein gets one entry after TCRdb re-called the 5' RACE reads with MiXCR. This sample has 25,000 to 30,000 distinct CDR3 sequences, with 9.5% to 15% found just once. The sequenced material came from PBMCs. These receptor sequences come from a man aged 55 to 70 in good health.

A word on this clonotype: The junction differs from germline at one of its ends, possibly a read error. The chain combines TRBV3-1 with TRBJ2-6, with D perhaps assigned TRBD1 or TRBD2 (5 bases each). The CDR3 extends over 15 amino acids. Per germline, CDR1 LGHDT and CDR2 YNNKEL (reference sequence). In nucleotides, the CDR3 is TGTGACAGCAGCCGGGGCATTGCTGGGGCCAACGTCCTGATTTTC. Translated, it gives CDSSRGIAGANVLIF.

The table lists this clonotype with many counts. The chain carries TRBV5-1 and TRBJ2-4; perhaps TRBD1 as D (5 bases). This CDR3 is built from 14 residues. Looked up from germline, CDR1 is SGHRS and CDR2 is YFSETQ. The V end was cut by 4 bases, the J end by 5 bases, with 13 bases between. The CDR3 DNA sequence: TGCGCCAGCAGCCCCGGACATACGCAAAACATTCAGTACTTC. This gives the protein CASSPGHTQNIQYF.

The table lists this clonotype with many counts. This sequence joins TRBV20-1 and TRBJ2-3; 10 bases align to TRBD2. V lost 3 bases and J lost 2; bases outside the gene matches: 5. The germline V gene encodes CDR1 DFQATT and CDR2 SNEGSKA (reference sequence). This CDR3 has 15 amino acids. This chain's CDR3 is CSARGLATHTDTQYF. The CDR3 bases are TGCAGTGCTAGGGGACTAGCGACTCACACAGATACGCAGTATTTT.

V usage is TRBV2 and J usage is TRBJ2-2, with 10 bases matching TRBD1. In germline, CDR1 is SNHLY, CDR2 FYNNEI. The trim removed 7 bases at V and 7 bases at J, leaving 15 bases unmatched. The CDR3 consists of 17 residues. This chain's CDR3 is CASTPTETGGKGGELFF. In DNA form, the CDR3 reads TGTGCCAGCACCCCTACGGAGACAGGGGGCAAGGGCGGGGAGCTGTTTTTT.

The sample holds many counts of this clonotype. The chain is built from TRBV5-1 and TRBJ2-1; TRBD2 matches at 7 bases. The CDR3 consists of 16 residues. CDR1 is SGHRS, CDR2 YFSETQ, per germline. With 4 bases clipped from V and 3 bases from J, the junction kept 10 bases outside the gene matches. In nucleotides, the CDR3 is TGCGCCAGCAGCCGGGGGGTCCCCGATCGCTACAATGAGCAGTTCTTC. Translating gives CASSRGVPDRYNEQFF.

This clonotype was observed many times. The gene calls are TRBV2 and TRBJ1-3, with D possibly TRBD1 on 6 matching bases. Germline assignment: CDR1 SNHLY and CDR2 FYNNEI. The CDR3 runs 15 residues. With 4 bases removed from V and 0 bases from J, the gap between germline ends came to 10 bases. The CDR3 DNA sequence: TGTGCCAGCAGTGGACAGGCGGACTCTGGAAACACCATATATTTT. It translates to CASSGQADSGNTIYF.

This clonotype was counted ten times or more. The rearrangement uses TRBV20-1 and TRBJ2-7; D may be TRBD2 (7 bases). Trimming left V 3 bases short and J 5 bases short, with 23 bases between. In germline, CDR1 is DFQATT, CDR2 SNEGSKA (reference sequence). This CDR3 region has 16 residues. Written as DNA, the CDR3 is TGCAGTGCTAGGACGTGGCAGGGGAGGGCTTCCCACGAGCAGTACTTC. This encodes CSARTWQGRASHEQYF.

This clonotype was observed many times. The genes are TRBV10-1 and TRBJ2-1; D is perhaps TRBD1 (6 bases). Trimming shortened V by 7 bases and J by 15 bases, and 19 bases separated the two germline ends. The CDR3 is 12 residues long. CDR1 is WNHNN, CDR2 SYGVQD, per germline (reference sequence). The CDR3 loop is CASNPGALNRFF. For the CDR3, the DNA is TGCGCCAGCAATCCAGGGGCGCTGAACCGGTTCTTC.

At least ten counts were recorded for this clonotype. The genes are TRBV20-1 and TRBJ2-5; 8 nucleotides match TRBD2. The CDR3 is made up of 12 amino acids. V was clipped by 6 bases and J by 3 bases; unmatched bases: 3. Looked up from germline, CDR1 is DFQATT and CDR2 is SNEGSKA (reference sequence). The CDR3 sequence is CSAETSEETQYF. CDR3 in DNA: TGCAGTGCCGAGACTAGCGAAGAGACCCAGTACTTC.